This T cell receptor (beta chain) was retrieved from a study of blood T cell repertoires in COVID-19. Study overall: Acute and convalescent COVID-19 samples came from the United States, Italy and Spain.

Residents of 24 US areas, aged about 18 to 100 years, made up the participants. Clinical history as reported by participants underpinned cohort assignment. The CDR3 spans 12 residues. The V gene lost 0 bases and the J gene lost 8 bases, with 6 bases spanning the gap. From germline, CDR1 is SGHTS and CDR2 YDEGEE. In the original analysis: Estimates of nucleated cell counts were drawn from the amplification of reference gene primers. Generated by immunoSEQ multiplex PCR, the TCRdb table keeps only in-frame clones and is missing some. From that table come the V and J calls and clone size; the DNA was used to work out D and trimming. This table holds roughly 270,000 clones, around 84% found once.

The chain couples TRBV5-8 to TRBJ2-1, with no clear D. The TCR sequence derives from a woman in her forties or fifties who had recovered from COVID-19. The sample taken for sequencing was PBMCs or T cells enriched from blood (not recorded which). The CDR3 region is CASSLVADEQFF. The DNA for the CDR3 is TGTGCCAGCAGCTTGGTAGCAGATGAGCAGTTCTTC.